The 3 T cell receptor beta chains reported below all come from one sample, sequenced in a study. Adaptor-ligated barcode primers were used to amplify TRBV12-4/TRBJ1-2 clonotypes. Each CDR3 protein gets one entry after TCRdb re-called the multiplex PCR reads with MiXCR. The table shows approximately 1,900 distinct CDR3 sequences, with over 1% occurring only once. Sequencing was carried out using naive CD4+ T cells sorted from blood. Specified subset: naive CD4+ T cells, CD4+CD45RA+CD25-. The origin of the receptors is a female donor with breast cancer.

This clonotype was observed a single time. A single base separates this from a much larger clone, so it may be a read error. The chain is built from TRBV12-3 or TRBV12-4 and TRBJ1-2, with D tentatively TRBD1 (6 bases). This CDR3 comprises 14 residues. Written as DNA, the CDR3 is TGTGTCAGCAGTTCTCGGACAGTGAACTATGGCTACACCTTC. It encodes CVSSSRTVNYGYTF.

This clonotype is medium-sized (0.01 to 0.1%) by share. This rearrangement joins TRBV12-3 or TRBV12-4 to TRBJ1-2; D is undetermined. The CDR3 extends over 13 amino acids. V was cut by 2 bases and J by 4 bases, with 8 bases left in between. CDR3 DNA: TGTGCCAGCAGTTTATCCAGTTTCTATGGCTACACCTTC. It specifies CASSLSSFYGYTF.

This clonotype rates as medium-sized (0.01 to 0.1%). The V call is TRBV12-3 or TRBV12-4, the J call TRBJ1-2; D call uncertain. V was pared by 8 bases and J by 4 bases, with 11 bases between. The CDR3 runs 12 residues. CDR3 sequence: CASGRSSYGYTF. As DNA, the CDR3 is TGTGCCAGCGGCAGGAGCTCCTATGGCTACACCTTC.